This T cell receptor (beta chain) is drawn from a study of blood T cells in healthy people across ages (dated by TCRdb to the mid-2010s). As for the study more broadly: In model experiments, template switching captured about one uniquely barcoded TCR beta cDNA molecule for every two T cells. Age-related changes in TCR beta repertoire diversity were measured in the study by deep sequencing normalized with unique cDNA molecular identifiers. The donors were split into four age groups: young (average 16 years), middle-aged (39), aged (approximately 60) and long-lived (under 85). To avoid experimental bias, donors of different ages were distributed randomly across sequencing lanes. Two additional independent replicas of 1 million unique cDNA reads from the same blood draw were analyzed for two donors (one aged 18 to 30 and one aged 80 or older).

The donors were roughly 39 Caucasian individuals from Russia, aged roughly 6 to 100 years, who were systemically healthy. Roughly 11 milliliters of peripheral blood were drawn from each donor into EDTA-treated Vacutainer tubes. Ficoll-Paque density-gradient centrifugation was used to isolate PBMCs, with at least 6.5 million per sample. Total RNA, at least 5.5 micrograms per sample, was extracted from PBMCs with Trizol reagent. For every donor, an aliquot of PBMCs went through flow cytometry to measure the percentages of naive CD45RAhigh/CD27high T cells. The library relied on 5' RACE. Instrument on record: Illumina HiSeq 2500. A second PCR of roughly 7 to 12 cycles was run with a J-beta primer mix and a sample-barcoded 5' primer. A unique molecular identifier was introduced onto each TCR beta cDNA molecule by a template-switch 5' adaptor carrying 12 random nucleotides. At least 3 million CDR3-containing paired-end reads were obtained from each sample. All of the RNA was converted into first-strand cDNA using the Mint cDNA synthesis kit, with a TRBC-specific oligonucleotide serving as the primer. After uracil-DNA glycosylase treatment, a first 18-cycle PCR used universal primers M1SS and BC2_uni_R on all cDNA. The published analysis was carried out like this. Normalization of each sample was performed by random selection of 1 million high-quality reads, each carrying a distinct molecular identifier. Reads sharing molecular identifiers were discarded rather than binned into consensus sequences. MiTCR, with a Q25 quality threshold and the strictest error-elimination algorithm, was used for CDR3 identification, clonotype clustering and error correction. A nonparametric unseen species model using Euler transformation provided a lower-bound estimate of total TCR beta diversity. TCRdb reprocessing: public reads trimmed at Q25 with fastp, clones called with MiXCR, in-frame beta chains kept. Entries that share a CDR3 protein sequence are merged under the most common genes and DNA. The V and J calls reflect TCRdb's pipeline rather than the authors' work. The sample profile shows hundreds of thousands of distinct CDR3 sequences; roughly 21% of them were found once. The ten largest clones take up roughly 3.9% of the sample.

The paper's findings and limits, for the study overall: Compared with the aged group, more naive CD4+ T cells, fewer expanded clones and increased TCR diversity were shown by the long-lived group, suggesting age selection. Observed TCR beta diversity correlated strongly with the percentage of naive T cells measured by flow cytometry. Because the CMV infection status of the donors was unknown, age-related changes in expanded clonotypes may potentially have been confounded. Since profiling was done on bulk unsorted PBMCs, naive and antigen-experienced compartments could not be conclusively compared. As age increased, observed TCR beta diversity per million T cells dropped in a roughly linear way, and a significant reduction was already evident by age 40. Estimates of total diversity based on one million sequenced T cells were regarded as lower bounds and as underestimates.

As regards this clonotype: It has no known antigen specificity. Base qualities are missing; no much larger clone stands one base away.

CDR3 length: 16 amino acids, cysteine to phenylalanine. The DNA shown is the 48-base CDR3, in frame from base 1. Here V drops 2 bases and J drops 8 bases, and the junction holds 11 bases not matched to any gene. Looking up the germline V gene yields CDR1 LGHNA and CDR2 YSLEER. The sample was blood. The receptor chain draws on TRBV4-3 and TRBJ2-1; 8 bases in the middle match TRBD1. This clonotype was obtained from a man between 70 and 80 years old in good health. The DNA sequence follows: TGCGCCAGCAGCCAATCGACAGGGGAGAGTGCTTATGAGCAGTTCTTC. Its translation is CASSQSTGESAYEQFF.